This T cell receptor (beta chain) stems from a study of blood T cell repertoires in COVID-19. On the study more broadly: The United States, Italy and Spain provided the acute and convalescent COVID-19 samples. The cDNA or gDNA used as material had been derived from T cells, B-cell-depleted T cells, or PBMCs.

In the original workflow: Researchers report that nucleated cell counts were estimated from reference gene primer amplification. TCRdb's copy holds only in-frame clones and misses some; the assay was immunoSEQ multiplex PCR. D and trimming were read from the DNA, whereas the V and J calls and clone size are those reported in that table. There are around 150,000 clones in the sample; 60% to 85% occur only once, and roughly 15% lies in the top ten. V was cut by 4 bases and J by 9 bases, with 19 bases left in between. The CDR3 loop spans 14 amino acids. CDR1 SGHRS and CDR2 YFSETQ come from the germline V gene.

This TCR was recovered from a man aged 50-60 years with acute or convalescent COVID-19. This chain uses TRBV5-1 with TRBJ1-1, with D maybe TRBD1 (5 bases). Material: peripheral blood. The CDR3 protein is CASSPTYGGGKAFF. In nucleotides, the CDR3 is TGCGCCAGCAGCCCGACCTATGGCGGGGGTAAAGCTTTCTTT.